Below, 32 T cell receptor beta chains from the same sample are listed, as sequenced in a study of T cells expressing NK-cell markers. TCRdb re-called the 5' RACE reads and gives one entry per CDR3 protein, without DNA. This table holds 200,000 to 300,000 distinct CDR3 sequences. The sequenced material came from blood T cells: a sorted CD56 or NKG2C T cell subset, CD4+ or CD8+ T cells, or bulk PBMC T cells (not recorded which). These receptors originate from a man between 18 and 35 years old in good health.

The V gene is TRBV6-1, the J gene TRBJ1-4; as DNA is missing, the TRBD1 call by TCRdb cannot be tested. In germline, CDR1 is MNHNS, CDR2 SASEGT. The CDR3 totals 17 residues. The CDR3 sequence: CASSPYNTGAANEKLFF.

V gene TRBV30 combines with J gene TRBJ1-2; absent DNA, TCRdb's TRBD1 call cannot be checked. CDR1 is GTSNPN and CDR2 is SVGIG in the germline V gene (reference sequence). There are 13 residues in the CDR3. This CDR3 reads CAWSTGTYYGYTF.

This chain connects TRBV20-1 to TRBJ2-2. Germline CDR1 reads DFQATT; CDR2 reads SNEGSKA (reference sequence). The CDR3 spans 15 residues. CDR3 region: CSARGKFSQRGELFF.

The rearrangement joins TRBV30 to TRBJ1-5; TCRdb names TRBD1, which stays unverified in the absence of DNA. The CDR3 sequence is 15 residues long. The germline gives CDR1 GTSNPN, CDR2 SVGIG (reference sequence). This chain's CDR3 is CAWSHRGTGNQPQHF.

The chain is built from TRBV6-5 and TRBJ2-1; TCRdb lists TRBD2, though no DNA is available to test this call. Germline values: CDR1 MNHEY, CDR2 SVGAGI. The CDR3 contains 19 residues. CDR3 residues: CASSYFVRLAGVIRNEQFF.

This chain uses TRBV4-2 with TRBJ1-1; TCRdb designates TRBD1, a call that cannot be tested without DNA. The CDR3 runs 14 residues. CDR1 and CDR2 (germline): LGHNA, YNFKEQ. The CDR3 reads CASSQGSGRTEAFF.

The rearrangement joins TRBV20-1 to TRBJ2-1; TCRdb designates TRBD1, a call that cannot be tested without DNA. The CDR3 extends over 14 amino acids. From germline, CDR1 is DFQATT and CDR2 SNEGSKA (reference sequence). The CDR3 region is CSAFDPSGYNEQFF.

J is TRBJ2-1 and V is TRBV20-1; TCRdb reports TRBD1, a call that lacks DNA to check it against. Per germline, CDR1 DFQATT and CDR2 SNEGSKA (reference sequence). The CDR3 has 15 amino acids. The CDR3 is CSARDRLSPSGEQFF.

The chain joins TRBV5-4 to TRBJ2-1. Germline V gene lookup returns CDR1 SGHNT and CDR2 YYREEE (reference sequence). The CDR3 sequence is 11 residues long. The CDR3 loop is CASSRYDEQFF.

The V gene is TRBV3-1, the J gene TRBJ1-5; TCRdb lists TRBD1, though no DNA is available to test this call. Germline V gene data show CDR1 as LGHDT and CDR2 as YNNKEL (reference sequence). This CDR3 is built from 14 residues. CDR3: CASSPLGRNQPQHF.

The CDR3 reads CASSLQTRTNTGELFF. The V call is TRBV5-1, the J call TRBJ2-2. This CDR3 contains 16 residues. In germline, CDR1 is SGHRS, CDR2 YFSETQ.

The V call is TRBV24-1, the J call TRBJ2-7; TCRdb's D call of TRBD1 is untestable without DNA. There are 15 residues in the CDR3. Germline-derived CDR1 and CDR2 are KGHDR and SFDVKD. The CDR3 sequence: CATSDRDRGTYEQYF.

CDR3 in amino acids: CAWSVNFLGTSRETQYF. V usage is TRBV30 and J usage is TRBJ2-5; TCRdb's assignment of TRBD2 cannot be checked, as there is no DNA. Germline V lookup: CDR1 GTSNPN, CDR2 SVGIG (reference sequence). This CDR3 is 17 amino acids long.

The chain links TRBV20-1 to TRBJ1-2; without DNA, the TCRdb call of TRBD1 cannot be checked. The CDR3 extends over 12 amino acids. The germline V gene has CDR1 DFQATT and CDR2 SNEGSKA (reference sequence). Here the CDR3 reads CSARVGGWGYTF.

The CDR3 sequence: CAISEPRLNTEAFF. The chain links TRBV10-3 to TRBJ1-1. The CDR3 length is 14 residues. Germline V lookup: CDR1 ENHRY, CDR2 SYGVKD.

J is TRBJ2-3 and V is TRBV6-1; the TRBD1 assignment by TCRdb is unverifiable without DNA. The CDR3 totals 15 residues. Germline CDR1 and CDR2: MNHNS and SASEGT. This CDR3 is CASRKRTGGAYTQYF.

The J gene is TRBJ2-6, the V gene TRBV11-1; TCRdb returns TRBD1, unconfirmable since there is no DNA. CDR1 SGHAT and CDR2 FQDESV come from the germline V gene (reference sequence). CDR3 length: 19 residues. This CDR3 reads CASSLVPGTGAPGANVLTF. The whole variable domain, remainder taken from reference TRBV11-1 and TRBJ2-6, is EAEVAQSPRYKITEKSQAVAFWCDPISGHATLYWYRQILGQGPELLVQFQDESVVDDSQLPKDRFSAERLKGVDSTLKIQPAELGDSAMYLCASSLVPGTGAPGANVLTFGAGSRLTVL.

The chain couples TRBV7-8 to TRBJ1-1. The length of the CDR3 is 16 residues. Germline CDR1 and CDR2: SGHVS and FQNEAQ. The CDR3: CASSLGSGIMNTEAFF.

This chain joins TRBV12-3 or TRBV12-4 and TRBJ1-2; TCRdb returns TRBD1, unconfirmable since there is no DNA. The CDR3 runs 16 residues. CDR3: CASSSIRQGLGYGYTF.

The chain couples TRBV11-2 to TRBJ2-7. From germline, CDR1 is SGHAT and CDR2 FQNNGV. The CDR3 is 11 residues long. The CDR3 region is CASSLDREPNF.

V and J are TRBV6-4 and TRBJ2-1; the D call from TCRdb, TRBD2, cannot be confirmed without DNA. Germline CDR1 reads MRHNA; CDR2 reads SNTAGT. This CDR3 has 14 amino acids. The CDR3 loop is CASSSGLALHEQFF.

The CDR3 here is CSVVIGSLDNEQFF. The chain uses TRBV29-1 and TRBJ2-1. CDR1 and CDR2 from the germline V gene are SQVTM and ANQGSEA. The CDR3 length is 14 residues.

The chain links TRBV6-5 to TRBJ2-5; as DNA is missing, the TRBD1 call by TCRdb cannot be tested. Germline V gene lookup returns CDR1 MNHEY and CDR2 SVGAGI. CDR3 length: 14 residues. CDR3 sequence: CASSSGQNQETQYF.

This chain joins TRBV25-1 and TRBJ2-2; TCRdb outputs TRBD2, but without DNA this stays unchecked. This CDR3 has 14 residues. Germline V gene data show CDR1 as MGHDK and CDR2 as SYGVNS. CDR3 residues: CASRTGPDTGELFF.

This chain joins TRBV15 and TRBJ2-1; lacking DNA, the TRBD1 call made by TCRdb goes unchecked. Looked up from germline, CDR1 is LNHNV and CDR2 is YYDKDF (reference sequence). The CDR3 loop spans 13 amino acids. CDR3 sequence: CATSRGGQNEQFF.

V gene TRBV10-3 combines with J gene TRBJ2-1; TCRdb selects TRBD2, and the lack of DNA leaves this call unchecked. The CDR3 spans 19 residues. The germline V gene encodes CDR1 ENHRY and CDR2 SYGVKD. This CDR3 is CAILGPLAGGPSEDNEQFF.

This chain joins TRBV29-1 and TRBJ2-2. CDR1 is SQVTM, CDR2 ANQGSEA, per germline. The CDR3 has 14 amino acids. The chain's CDR3 is CSVEVLIGTGELFF.

The CDR3 sequence: CASRQSSGNTIYF. The rearrangement links TRBV11-3 to TRBJ1-3. The CDR3 spans 13 residues. CDR1 and CDR2 (germline): SGHNT, YENEEA.

J is TRBJ2-3 and V is TRBV7-2; TCRdb proposes TRBD1, but this gene call is untestable without DNA. The CDR3 loop spans 15 amino acids. The germline V gene has CDR1 SGHTA and CDR2 FQGNSA. CDR3: CASSLGLAGRDTQYF.

The J gene is TRBJ2-1, the V gene TRBV7-2; without DNA, the TCRdb call of TRBD2 cannot be checked. This CDR3 region has 13 residues. Germline V CDR1 and CDR2: SGHTA, FQGNSA. The CDR3 sequence: CASSPTSAHEQFF.

The chain combines TRBV4-2 with TRBJ1-5; TCRdb calls TRBD1, which cannot be checked without DNA. The CDR3 is 18 residues long. CDR1 and CDR2 (germline): LGHNA, YNFKEQ. Here the CDR3 reads CASSQTGRGLLRNQPQHF.

The J gene is TRBJ2-1, the V gene TRBV30; TCRdb's assignment of TRBD2 cannot be checked, as there is no DNA. Germline loops: CDR1 GTSNPN, CDR2 SVGIG (reference sequence). This CDR3 region has 14 residues. This CDR3 is CAWDGTSGSGEQFF.